This TCR beta chain was profiled in a study of blood T cell repertoires in COVID-19. Study summary: There were acute and convalescent COVID-19 samples, and they came from the United States, Italy and Spain. Nucleic acid was either cDNA or gDNA, and it came from T cells, B-cell-depleted T cells, or PBMCs.

In the study's own analysis: It was from reference gene primer amplification that nucleated cell counts were estimated. Sequenced by immunoSEQ multiplex PCR; TCRdb stores in-frame clones only, minus some. Clonal size and the V and J genes are those of that table, whereas D and trimming came from the DNA. The table includes around 300,000 clones, about 89% detected once. Trimming stripped 5 bases from V and 2 bases from J, with 9 bases between. The germline V gene has CDR1 SEHNR and CDR2 FQNEAQ (reference sequence). CDR3 length equals 13 residues. The clonotype was recovered from a woman aged 40 to 50 who had recovered from COVID-19. This sequence joins TRBV7-9 and TRBJ1-1; D not resolved. What was sequenced was peripheral blood. CDR3 sequence reads: CASSRSSNTEAFF. DNA for the CDR3: TGTGCCAGCAGCCGGAGCAGTAACACTGAAGCTTTCTTT.